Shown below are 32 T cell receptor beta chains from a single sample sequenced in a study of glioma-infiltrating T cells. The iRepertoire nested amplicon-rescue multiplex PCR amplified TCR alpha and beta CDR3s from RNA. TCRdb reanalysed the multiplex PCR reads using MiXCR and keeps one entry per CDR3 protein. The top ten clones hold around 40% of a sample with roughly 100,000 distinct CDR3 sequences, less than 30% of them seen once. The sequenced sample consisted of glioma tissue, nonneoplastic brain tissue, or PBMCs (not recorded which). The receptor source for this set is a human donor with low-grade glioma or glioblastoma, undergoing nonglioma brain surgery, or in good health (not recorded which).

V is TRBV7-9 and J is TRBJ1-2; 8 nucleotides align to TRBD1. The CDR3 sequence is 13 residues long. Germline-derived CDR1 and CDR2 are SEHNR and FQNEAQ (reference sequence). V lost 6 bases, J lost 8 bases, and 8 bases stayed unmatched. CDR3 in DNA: TGTGCCAGCAGACAATCAGGGGGCGGCGGCTACACCTTC. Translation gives CASRQSGGGGYTF.

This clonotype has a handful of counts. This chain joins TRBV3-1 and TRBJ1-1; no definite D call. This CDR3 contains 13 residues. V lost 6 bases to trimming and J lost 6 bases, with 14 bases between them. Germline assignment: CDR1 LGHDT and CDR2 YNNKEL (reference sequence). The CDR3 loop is CASSSDPQSEAFF. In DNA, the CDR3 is TGTGCCAGCAGTAGCGACCCCCAGTCTGAAGCTTTCTTT.

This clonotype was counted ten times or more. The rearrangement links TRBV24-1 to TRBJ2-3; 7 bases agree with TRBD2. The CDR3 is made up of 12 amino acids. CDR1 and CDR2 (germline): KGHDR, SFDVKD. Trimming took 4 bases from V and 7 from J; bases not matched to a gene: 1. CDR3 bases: TGTGCCACCAGTGAAGCGGGATATACGCAGTATTTT. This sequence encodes CATSEAGYTQYF.

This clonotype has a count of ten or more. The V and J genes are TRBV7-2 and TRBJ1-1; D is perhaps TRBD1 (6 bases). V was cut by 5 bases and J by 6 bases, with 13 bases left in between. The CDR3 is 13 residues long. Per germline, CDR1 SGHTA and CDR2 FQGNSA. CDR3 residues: CASSRTGTAEAFF. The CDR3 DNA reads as TGTGCCAGCAGCCGTACAGGGACTGCTGAAGCTTTCTTT. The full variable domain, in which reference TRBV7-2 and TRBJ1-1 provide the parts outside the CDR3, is GAGVSQSPSNKVTEKGKDVELRCDPISGHTALYWYRQSLGQGLEFLIYFQGNSAPDKSGLPSDRFSAERTGGSVSTLTIQRTQQEDSAVYLCASSRTGTAEAFFGQGTRLTVV.

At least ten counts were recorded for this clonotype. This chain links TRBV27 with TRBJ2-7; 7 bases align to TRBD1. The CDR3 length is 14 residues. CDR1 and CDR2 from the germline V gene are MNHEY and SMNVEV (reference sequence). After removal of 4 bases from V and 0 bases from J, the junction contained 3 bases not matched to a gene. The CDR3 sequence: CASSSQGVSYEQYF. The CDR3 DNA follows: TGTGCCAGCAGTTCGCAGGGGGTCTCCTACGAGCAGTACTTC.

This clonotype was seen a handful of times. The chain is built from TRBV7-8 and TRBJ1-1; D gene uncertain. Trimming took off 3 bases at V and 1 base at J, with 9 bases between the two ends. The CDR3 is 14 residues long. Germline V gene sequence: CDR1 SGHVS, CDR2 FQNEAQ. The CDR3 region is CASSFNPGNTEAFF. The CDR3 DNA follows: TGTGCCAGCAGCTTTAACCCAGGGAACACTGAAGCTTTCTTT.

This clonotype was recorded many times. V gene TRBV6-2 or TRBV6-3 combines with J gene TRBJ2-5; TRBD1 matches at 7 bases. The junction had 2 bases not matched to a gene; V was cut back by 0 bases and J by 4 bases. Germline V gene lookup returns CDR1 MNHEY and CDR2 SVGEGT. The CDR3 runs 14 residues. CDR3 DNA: TGTGCCAGCAGTTACTCGGGGACAGCAGAGACCCAGTACTTC. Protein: CASSYSGTAETQYF.

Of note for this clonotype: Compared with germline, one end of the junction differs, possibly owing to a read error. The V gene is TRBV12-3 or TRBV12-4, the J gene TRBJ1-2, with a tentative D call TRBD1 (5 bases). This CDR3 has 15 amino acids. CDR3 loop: CVSTPDSLANYGYTF. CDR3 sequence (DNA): TGTGTCAGCACCCCCGACAGCCTAGCTAACTATGGCTACACCTTC.

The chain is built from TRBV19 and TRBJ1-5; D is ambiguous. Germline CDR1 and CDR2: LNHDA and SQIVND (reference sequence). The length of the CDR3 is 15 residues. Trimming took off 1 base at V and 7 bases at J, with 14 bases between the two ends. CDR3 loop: CASSIGNGDGQPQHF. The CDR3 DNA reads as TGTGCCAGTAGTATAGGAAACGGTGACGGGCAGCCCCAGCATTTT.

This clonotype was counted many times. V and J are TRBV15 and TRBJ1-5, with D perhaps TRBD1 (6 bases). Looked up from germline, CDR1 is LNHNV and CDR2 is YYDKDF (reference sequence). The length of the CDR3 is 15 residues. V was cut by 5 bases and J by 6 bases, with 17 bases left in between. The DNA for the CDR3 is TGTGCCACCAGCCTACCAGACAGGCAGGGTCAGCCCCAGCATTTT. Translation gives CATSLPDRQGQPQHF.

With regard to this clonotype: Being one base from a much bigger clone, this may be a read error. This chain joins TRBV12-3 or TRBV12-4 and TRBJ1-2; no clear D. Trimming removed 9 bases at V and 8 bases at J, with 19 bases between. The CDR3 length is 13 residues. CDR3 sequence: CARSKGSHGGYTF. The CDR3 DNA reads TGTGCCAGAAGTAAGGGAAGTCACGGAGGCTACACCTTC.

This CDR3 is CAIGRDSNQPQHF. In nucleotides, the CDR3 is TGTGCCATCGGGAGGGATAGCAATCAGCCCCAGCATTTT. The gene calls are TRBV10-3 and TRBJ1-5; D unresolved. Between the trimmed V and J ends, which lost 8 bases and 0 bases, there was a span of 8 bases. CDR3 length: 13 amino acids. Germline values: CDR1 ENHRY, CDR2 SYGVKD.

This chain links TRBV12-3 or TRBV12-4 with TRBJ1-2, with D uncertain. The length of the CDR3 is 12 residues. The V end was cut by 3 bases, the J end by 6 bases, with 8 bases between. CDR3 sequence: CASSFVRNGYTF. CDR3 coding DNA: TGTGCCAGCAGTTTCGTGAGAAATGGCTACACCTTC.

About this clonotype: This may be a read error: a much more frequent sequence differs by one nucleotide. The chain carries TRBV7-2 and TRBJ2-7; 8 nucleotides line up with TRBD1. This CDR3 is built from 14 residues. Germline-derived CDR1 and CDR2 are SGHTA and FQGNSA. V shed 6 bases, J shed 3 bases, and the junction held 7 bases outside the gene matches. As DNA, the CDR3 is TGTGCCAGCAGTCATGGGACAGGAGACTACGAGCAGTACTTC. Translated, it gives CASSHGTGDYEQYF.

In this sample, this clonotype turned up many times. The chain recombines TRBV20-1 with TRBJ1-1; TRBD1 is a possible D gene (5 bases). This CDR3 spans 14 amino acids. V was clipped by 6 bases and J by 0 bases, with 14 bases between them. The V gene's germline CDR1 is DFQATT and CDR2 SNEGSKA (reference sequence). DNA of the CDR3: TGCAGTGCCCAACTGGCGGGGCTGAACACTGAAGCTTTCTTT. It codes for CSAQLAGLNTEAFF.

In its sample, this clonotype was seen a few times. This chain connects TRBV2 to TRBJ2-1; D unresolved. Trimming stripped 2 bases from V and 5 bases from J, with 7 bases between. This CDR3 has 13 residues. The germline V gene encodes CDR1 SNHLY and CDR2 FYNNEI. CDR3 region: CASSEQFNNEQFF. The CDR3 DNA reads TGTGCCAGCAGTGAACAATTCAACAATGAGCAGTTCTTC.

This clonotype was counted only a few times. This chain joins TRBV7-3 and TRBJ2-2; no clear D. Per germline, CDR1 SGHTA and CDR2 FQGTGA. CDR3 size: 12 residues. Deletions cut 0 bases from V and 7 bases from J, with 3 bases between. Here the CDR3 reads CASSLTVGELFF. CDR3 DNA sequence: TGTGCCAGCAGCTTAACGGTCGGGGAGCTGTTTTTT.

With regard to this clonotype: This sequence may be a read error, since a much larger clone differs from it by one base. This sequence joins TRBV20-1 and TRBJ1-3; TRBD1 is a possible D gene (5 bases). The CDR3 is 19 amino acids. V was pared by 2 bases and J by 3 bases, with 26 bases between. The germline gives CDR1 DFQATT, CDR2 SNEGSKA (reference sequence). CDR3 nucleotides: TGCAGTGCTAGATCGTATGGGGCAGGGCTTTACCAAATTGGAAACACCATATATTTT. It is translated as CSARSYGAGLYQIGNTIYF.

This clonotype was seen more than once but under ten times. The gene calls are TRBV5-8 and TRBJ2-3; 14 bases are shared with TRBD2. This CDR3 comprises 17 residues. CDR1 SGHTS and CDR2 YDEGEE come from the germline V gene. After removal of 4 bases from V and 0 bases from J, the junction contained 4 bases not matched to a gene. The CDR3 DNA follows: TGTGCCAGCAGCCGGACTAGCGGGGGGCAAAGCACAGATACGCAGTATTTT. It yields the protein CASSRTSGGQSTDTQYF.

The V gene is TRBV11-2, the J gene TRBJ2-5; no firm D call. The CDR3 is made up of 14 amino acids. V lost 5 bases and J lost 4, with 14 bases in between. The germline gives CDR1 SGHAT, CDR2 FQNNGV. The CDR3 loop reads CASSASNSLETQYF. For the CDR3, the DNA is TGTGCCAGCAGCGCTTCTAATTCTCTAGAGACCCAGTACTTC.

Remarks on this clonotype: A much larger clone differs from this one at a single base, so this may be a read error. CDR3 sequence reads: CASSFLRDNEQFF. The CDR3 bases are TGTGCCAGCAGCTTCTTAAGGGACAATGAGCAGTTCTTC. The chain joins TRBV7-2 to TRBJ2-1; D is uncertain. Trimming took off 3 bases at V and 5 bases at J, with 8 bases between the two ends. In germline, CDR1 is SGHTA, CDR2 FQGNSA. The CDR3 totals 13 residues.

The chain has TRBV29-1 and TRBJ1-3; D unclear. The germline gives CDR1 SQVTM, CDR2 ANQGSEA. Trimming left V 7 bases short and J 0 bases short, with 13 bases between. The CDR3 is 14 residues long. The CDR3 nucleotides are TGCAGCGCCAAACTGGGCCTCTCTGGAAACACCATATATTTT. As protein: CSAKLGLSGNTIYF.

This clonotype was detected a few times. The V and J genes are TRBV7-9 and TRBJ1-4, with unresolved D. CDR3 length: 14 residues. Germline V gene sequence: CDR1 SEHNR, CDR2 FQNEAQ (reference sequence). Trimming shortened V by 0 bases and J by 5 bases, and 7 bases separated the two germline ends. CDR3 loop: CASSLAQLNEKLFF. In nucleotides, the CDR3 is TGTGCCAGCAGCTTAGCGCAGTTGAATGAAAAACTGTTTTTT.

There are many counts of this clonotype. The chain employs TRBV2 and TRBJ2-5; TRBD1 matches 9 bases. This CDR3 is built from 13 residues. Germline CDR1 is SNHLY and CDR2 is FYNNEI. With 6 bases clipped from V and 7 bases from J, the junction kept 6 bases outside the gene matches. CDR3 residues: CASRPGQGLTQYF. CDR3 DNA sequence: TGTGCCAGCAGACCGGGACAGGGATTGACCCAGTACTTC.

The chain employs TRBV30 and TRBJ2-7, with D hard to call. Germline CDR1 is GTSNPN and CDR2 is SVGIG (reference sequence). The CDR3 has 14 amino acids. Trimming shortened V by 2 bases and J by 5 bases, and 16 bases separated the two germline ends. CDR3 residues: CAWSLWQTSHEQYF. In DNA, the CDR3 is TGTGCCTGGAGTCTTTGGCAAACGAGCCACGAGCAGTACTTC.

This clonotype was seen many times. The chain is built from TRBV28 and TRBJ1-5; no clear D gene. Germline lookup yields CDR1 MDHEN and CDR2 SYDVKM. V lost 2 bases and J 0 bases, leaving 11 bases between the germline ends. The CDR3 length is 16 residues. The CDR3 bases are TGTGCCAGCAGTTTACCGGGCGGATATAGCAATCAGCCCCAGCATTTT. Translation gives CASSLPGGYSNQPQHF. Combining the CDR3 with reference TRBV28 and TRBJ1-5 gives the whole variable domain DVKVTQSSRYLVKRTGEKVFLECVQDMDHENMFWYRQDPGLGLRLIYFSYDVKMKEKGDIPEGYSVSREKKERFSLILESASTNQTSMYLCASSLPGGYSNQPQHFGDGTRLSIL.

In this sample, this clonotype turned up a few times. The CDR3 sequence: CASRGLAGDSTDTQYF. Written as DNA, the CDR3 is TGTGCCAGCAGAGGGCTAGCGGGGGATAGCACAGATACGCAGTATTTT. The chain employs TRBV11-1 and TRBJ2-3; 10 bases agree with TRBD2. This CDR3 is 16 amino acids long. Trimming cost V 6 bases and J 0 bases; bases outside gene matches: 6. The germline CDR1 and CDR2 sequences are SGHAT and FQDESV (reference sequence).

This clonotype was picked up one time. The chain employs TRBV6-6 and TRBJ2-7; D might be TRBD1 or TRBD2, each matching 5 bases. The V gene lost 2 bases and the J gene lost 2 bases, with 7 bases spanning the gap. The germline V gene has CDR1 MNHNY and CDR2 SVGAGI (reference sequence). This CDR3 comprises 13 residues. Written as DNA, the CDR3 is TGTGCCAGCAGTTACGAGGGGACCTACGAGCAGTACTTC. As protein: CASSYEGTYEQYF.

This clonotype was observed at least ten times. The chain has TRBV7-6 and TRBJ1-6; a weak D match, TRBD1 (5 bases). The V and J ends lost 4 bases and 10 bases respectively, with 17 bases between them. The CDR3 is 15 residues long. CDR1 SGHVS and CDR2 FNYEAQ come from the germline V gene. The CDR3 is CASSSSRQPSSPLHF. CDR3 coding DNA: TGTGCCAGCAGCTCTTCGAGACAGCCCTCCTCACCCCTCCACTTT. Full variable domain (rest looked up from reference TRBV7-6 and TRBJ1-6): GAGVSQSPRYKVTKRGQDVALRCDPISGHVSLYWYRQALGQGPEFLTYFNYEAQQDKSGLPNDRFSAERPEGSISTLTIQRTEQRDSAMYRCASSSSRQPSSPLHFGNGTRLTVT.

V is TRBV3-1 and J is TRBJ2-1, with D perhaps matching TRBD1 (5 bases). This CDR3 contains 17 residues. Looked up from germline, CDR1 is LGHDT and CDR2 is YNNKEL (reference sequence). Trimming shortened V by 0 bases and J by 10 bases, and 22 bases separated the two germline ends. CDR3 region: CASSQDQQENYNDEQFF. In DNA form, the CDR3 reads TGTGCCAGCAGCCAAGATCAACAGGAAAATTACAATGACGAGCAGTTCTTC.

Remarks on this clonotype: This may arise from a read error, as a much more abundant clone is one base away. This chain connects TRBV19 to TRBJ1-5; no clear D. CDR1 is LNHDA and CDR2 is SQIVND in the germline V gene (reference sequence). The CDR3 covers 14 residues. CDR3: CASSISRRDQPKHF. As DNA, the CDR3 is TGTGCCAGTAGTATAAGCAGGCGTGATCAGCCCAAGCATTTT.

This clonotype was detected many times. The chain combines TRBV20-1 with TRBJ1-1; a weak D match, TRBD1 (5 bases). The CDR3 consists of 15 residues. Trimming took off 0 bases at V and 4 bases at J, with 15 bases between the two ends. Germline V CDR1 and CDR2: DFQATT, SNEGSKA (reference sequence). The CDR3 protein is CSARDTRGFGTEAFF. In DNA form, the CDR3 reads TGCAGTGCTAGAGATACGAGGGGCTTTGGCACTGAAGCTTTCTTT.